These 8 T cell receptor beta chains were all obtained from the same sample, sequenced in a study of T cell repertoires in cytomegalovirus infection. MiXCR was run by TCRdb on the reads, yielding one entry per CDR3 protein. Altogether a few hundred thousand distinct CDR3 sequences are present, 15% to 20% being singletons, with the ten largest covering around 12%. The sample taken for sequencing was PBMCs. The source is a human donor in good health (CMV status not recorded). Some clones in this sample may be carry-over from other donors' samples.

This clonotype has a handful of counts. This chain connects TRBV4-1 to TRBJ1-1; D is possibly TRBD1 (5 bases). Germline assignment: CDR1 MGHRA and CDR2 YSYEKL. This CDR3 is 15 amino acids long. V dropped 2 bases and J dropped 3 bases, with 13 bases sitting between them. The CDR3 protein is CASSQRTGADTEAFF. CDR3 DNA sequence: TGCGCCAGCAGCCAAAGGACTGGGGCGGACACTGAAGCTTTCTTT.

This clonotype was recorded many times. The V call is TRBV12-3 or TRBV12-4, the J call TRBJ1-2; a possible D gene is TRBD1 (5 bases). The CDR3 loop spans 12 amino acids. V lost 5 bases and J lost 7, with 11 bases in between. CDR3 DNA sequence: TGTGCCAGCAGTGCCGTCGGGGCTGGCTACACCTTC. Translating it yields CASSAVGAGYTF.

This clonotype was recorded at least ten times. This chain uses TRBV11-1 with TRBJ2-2; D unclear. The CDR3 covers 12 residues. The ends were cut back, 4 bases at V and 5 bases at J, with 5 bases in the middle. From germline, CDR1 is SGHAT and CDR2 FQDESV (reference sequence). This chain's CDR3 is CASSSETGELFF. CDR3 in DNA: TGTGCCAGCAGCTCAGAGACCGGGGAGCTGTTTTTT.

This clonotype occurred many times. The rearrangement uses TRBV12-3 or TRBV12-4 and TRBJ1-1; no clear D. This CDR3 comprises 13 residues. V was shortened by 5 bases and J by 6 bases, with 13 bases between the two germline ends. The DNA for the CDR3 is TGTGCCAGCAGTCATGGGCGTAGGGCTGAAGCTTTCTTT. Protein sequence: CASSHGRRAEAFF.

The V call is TRBV7-3, the J call TRBJ2-2, with D perhaps given as TRBD1 or TRBD2 (5 bases each). Trimming took off 2 bases at V and 5 bases at J, with 12 bases between the two ends. The CDR3 is made up of 15 amino acids. Germline V lookup: CDR1 SGHTA, CDR2 FQGTGA. This chain's CDR3 is CASSLSGWGTGELFF. CDR3 DNA sequence: TGTGCCAGCAGCTTATCTGGATGGGGGACCGGGGAGCTGTTTTTT.

The chain employs TRBV10-3 and TRBJ1-2; D is undetermined. The germline V gene encodes CDR1 ENHRY and CDR2 SYGVKD. The CDR3 runs 13 residues. Trimming shortened V by 4 bases and J by 2 bases, and 8 bases separated the two germline ends. The CDR3 reads CAISGSGNYGYTF. The CDR3 coding sequence is TGTGCCATCAGTGGATCGGGCAACTATGGCTACACCTTC.

This clonotype was counted ten times or more. The chain carries TRBV28 and TRBJ1-5; D remains unclear. The CDR3 totals 14 residues. Trimming cost V 4 bases and J 6 bases, with 13 bases left between them. Germline CDR1 MDHEN, CDR2 SYDVKM. The CDR3 DNA follows: TGTGCCAGCAGTTCCCCGGGAGAGGTTCAGCCCCAGCATTTT. Its translation: CASSSPGEVQPQHF.

The chain uses TRBV20-1 and TRBJ1-4; a weak D match, TRBD1 (6 bases). This CDR3 has 13 amino acids. CDR1 is DFQATT, CDR2 SNEGSKA, per germline (reference sequence). With 3 bases removed from V and 6 bases from J, the gap between germline ends came to 11 bases. CDR3 protein: CSASQGNYEKLFF. As DNA, the CDR3 is TGCAGTGCTAGTCAGGGGAATTATGAAAAACTGTTTTTT.